This TCR beta chain was found in a study of vaccination and CD4 T cells after COVID-19. The CDR3 is 19 amino acids. In germline, CDR1 is SGHTA, CDR2 FQGNSA. J lost 1 base, V lost 5 bases, and 12 bases had no gene match. The treatment was: roughly 10-day PBMC culture with coronavirus spike peptide pools or control peptides (ViraFEST assay). The assay that was used to sequence DNA from cultured CD4+ T cells was the Oncomine TCR Beta short-read assay. TCRdb ran MiXCR on the PCR reads and lists one entry per CDR3 protein. This sample yields about 18,000 distinct CDR3 sequences, of which roughly 78% are seen a single time; approximately 16% belongs to the top ten. A word on this clonotype: Antigen specificity is unknown.

Sequences were derived from CD4+ T cells from blood, cultured in vitro, sampled after SARS-CoV-2 vaccination. This sequence was found in a human donor who received a COVID-19 vaccine. The chain combines TRBV7-2 with TRBJ2-6; 9 positions match TRBD1. The CDR3 protein is CASSQPQGASGSGANVLTF. The DNA of the CDR3 is TGTGCCAGCAGCCAACCACAGGGGGCTTCCGGGTCTGGGGCCAACGTCCTGACTTTC. Full variable domain (remainder filled in from reference TRBV7-2 and TRBJ2-6): GAGVSQSPSNKVTEKGKDVELRCDPISGHTALYWYRQSLGQGLEFLIYFQGNSAPDKSGLPSDRFSAERTGGSVSTLTIQRTQQEDSAVYLCASSQPQGASGSGANVLTFGAGSRLTVL.